This T cell receptor beta chain was retrieved from a study of T-cell reconstitution after alpha-beta-depleted transplantation in children. General study findings and limits: Reported findings indicate that, about two months after transplant, alpha-beta T cells came from several hundred expanded clones, which were derived from non-depleted graft cells. T-cell counts and diversity at one year post-transplant came mainly from newly produced T cells. Surviving recipient T cells and intrathymic progenitors accounted for some patients' high TCRbeta diversity at day 60.

The library targeted TCRbeta and was prepared with unique molecular identifiers. TCRdb ran MiXCR on the PCR reads and lists one entry per CDR3 protein. In the table there are 500,000 to 750,000 distinct CDR3 sequences, roughly 13% of which are singletons. There are 13 residues in the CDR3. The ends lost 5 bases at V and 4 bases at J; junction bases unmatched: 8. Germline V lookup: CDR1 SQVTM, CDR2 ANQGSEA. This clonotype was seen at least ten times. What it recognizes is unknown. Sequenced here: PBMCs, mostly from graft donor cells, sampled 360 days after TCRalphabeta/CD19-depleted stem cell transplant. This chain joins TRBV29-1 and TRBJ2-7; 7 nucleotides line up with TRBD1. The TCR comes from a male patient between 5 and 17 years old who had a stem cell transplant for acute myeloid leukemia, so the T cells may come from the graft donor. CDR3 coding DNA: TGCAGCGTTTTGACAGGGCCCCAATACGAGCAGTACTTC. As protein: CSVLTGPQYEQYF.